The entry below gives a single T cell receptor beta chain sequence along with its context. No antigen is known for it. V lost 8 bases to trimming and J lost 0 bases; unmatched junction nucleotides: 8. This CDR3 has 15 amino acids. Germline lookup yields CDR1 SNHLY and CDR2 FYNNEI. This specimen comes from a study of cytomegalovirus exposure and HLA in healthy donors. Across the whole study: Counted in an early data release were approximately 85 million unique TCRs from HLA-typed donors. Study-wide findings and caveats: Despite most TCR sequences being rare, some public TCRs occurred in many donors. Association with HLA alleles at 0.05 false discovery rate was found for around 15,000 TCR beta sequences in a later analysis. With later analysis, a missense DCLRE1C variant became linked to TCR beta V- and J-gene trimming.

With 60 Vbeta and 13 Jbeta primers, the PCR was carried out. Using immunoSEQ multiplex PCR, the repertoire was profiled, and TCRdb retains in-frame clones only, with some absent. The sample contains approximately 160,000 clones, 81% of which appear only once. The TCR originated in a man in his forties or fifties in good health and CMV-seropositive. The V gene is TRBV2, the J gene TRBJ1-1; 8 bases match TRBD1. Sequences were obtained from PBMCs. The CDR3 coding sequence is TGTGCCAGCCAGAGGACAGGGTACATGAACACTGAAGCTTTCTTT. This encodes CASQRTGYMNTEAFF.